By share, the clone carrying this T cell receptor beta chain ranks as medium-sized (0.01 to 0.1%). From the PCR reads, TCRdb called clonotypes with MiXCR, one entry per CDR3 protein. The data hold about 100,000 distinct CDR3 sequences, with 51% observed a single time. The data were taken from a study of CDR3 diversity in severe acne. The CDR3 length is 11 residues. Germline CDR1 ENHRY, CDR2 SYGVKD. The ends were cut back, 5 bases at V and 7 bases at J, with 6 bases in the middle. The receptor was isolated from a male donor with acne. The chain is built from TRBV10-3 and TRBJ2-1; TRBD1 might be the D (6 bases). The sequencing input was blood. CDR3 amino acids: CAISRGNEQFF. CDR3 nucleotide sequence: TGTGCCATCAGTAGGGGGAATGAGCAGTTCTTC.